Each of the 17 T cell receptor beta chains below was sequenced from the same sample in a study of cytomegalovirus exposure and HLA in healthy donors. Primers included in the PCR were 60 Vbeta and 13 Jbeta primers. The method was immunoSEQ multiplex PCR; TCRdb's version includes in-frame clones alone and lacks a portion of them. The sample records about 93,000 clones, less than 80% being singletons. Sequences were obtained from PBMCs. Receptors were obtained from a boy younger than 18 in good health and CMV-seropositive.

J is TRBJ2-3 and V is TRBV5-1; 11 bases map to TRBD1. V was clipped by 1 base and J by 6 bases; unmatched bases: 10. The germline CDR1 and CDR2 sequences are SGHRS and YFSETQ. This CDR3 contains 17 residues. CDR3 in amino acids: CASSLTGDRGTRDTQYF. The CDR3 coding sequence is TGCGCCAGCAGCTTGACGGGGGACAGGGGGACTAGGGATACGCAGTATTTT.

V usage is TRBV23-1 and J usage is TRBJ1-4, with D hard to call. TRBV23-1 is an open reading frame, and its role is uncertain. V lost 1 base and J lost 4, with 7 bases in between. The CDR3 has 14 residues. The CDR3: CASSQCGDNEKLFF. CDR3 DNA sequence: TGCGCCAGCAGTCAATGCGGGGATAATGAAAAACTGTTTTTT.

This chain uses TRBV5-6 with TRBJ1-2, with 8 bases matching TRBD1. The CDR3 runs 16 residues. Looked up from germline, CDR1 is SGHDT and CDR2 is YYEEEE. Trimming took 6 bases from V and 2 from J; bases not matched to a gene: 12. CDR3 sequence reads: CASTIPGQGLNYGYTF. For the CDR3, the DNA is TGTGCCAGCACCATACCTGGACAGGGACTCAACTATGGCTACACCTTC.

The chain carries TRBV5-4 and TRBJ2-5; the match to TRBD1 covers 7 bases. V shed 3 bases, J shed 5 bases, and the junction held 7 bases outside the gene matches. Germline assignment: CDR1 SGHNT and CDR2 YYREEE (reference sequence). The CDR3 runs to 14 residues. The CDR3 DNA sequence: TGTGCCAGCAGCTCAAGGGACAGCATCGAGACCCAGTACTTC. Protein: CASSSRDSIETQYF.

This chain uses TRBV4-3 with TRBJ2-1, with a tentative D call TRBD2 (5 bases). V gave up 0 bases and J gave up 0 bases, with 9 bases separating them. The CDR3 contains 16 residues. The germline V gene has CDR1 LGHNA and CDR2 YSLEER. The CDR3 is CASSQDGRGSYNEQFF. CDR3 coding DNA: TGCGCCAGCAGCCAAGATGGGAGAGGCTCCTACAATGAGCAGTTCTTC.

V and J are TRBV19 and TRBJ1-1; no reliable D call. The V and J ends lost 3 bases and 4 bases respectively, with 15 bases between them. The CDR3 spans 15 residues. Germline CDR1 reads LNHDA; CDR2 reads SQIVND (reference sequence). CDR3 coding DNA: TGTGCCAGTAGTATCGAAGGCAGGAGCGGCACTGAAGCTTTCTTT. Its protein product is CASSIEGRSGTEAFF.

In the case of this clone: One end of the junction varies from germline; a read error may be responsible. CDR3 sequence: CASSSAQAGGADTQYF. The CDR3 DNA follows: TGTGCTAGCAGCTCGGCCCAAGCGGGAGGAGCAGATACGCAGTATTTT. The chain links TRBV7-7 to TRBJ2-3; 9 bases map to TRBD2. Per the germline V gene, CDR1 is SSHAT and CDR2 is FNYEAQ (reference sequence). This CDR3 has 16 amino acids.

The chain joins TRBV6-8 to TRBJ2-7, with a weak D call TRBD1 (6 bases). This CDR3 is 15 amino acids long. With 0 bases removed from V and 2 bases from J, the gap between germline ends came to 11 bases. Germline V CDR1 and CDR2: MNHGY, SAAAGT. The CDR3 DNA follows: TGTGCCAGCAGTTACTCGCAGGGGTTGACCTACGAGCAGTACTTC. This gives the protein CASSYSQGLTYEQYF.

V is TRBV2 and J is TRBJ2-3; TRBD2 might be the D (5 bases). The germline V and J ends were trimmed by 0 bases and 0 bases, with 16 bases remaining between them. The CDR3 extends over 18 amino acids. The germline V gene has CDR1 SNHLY and CDR2 FYNNEI. CDR3 nucleotide sequence: TGTGCCAGCAGTGAAGCGCTTCAGAGGGTTATTAGCACAGATACGCAGTATTTT. Protein: CASSEALQRVISTDTQYF.

The rearrangement links TRBV19 to TRBJ1-1; 8 positions agree with TRBD1. CDR1 is LNHDA, CDR2 SQIVND, per germline (reference sequence). This CDR3 comprises 15 residues. The trim removed 1 base at V and 5 bases at J, leaving 6 bases unmatched. The chain's CDR3 is CASSIGRGRGTEAFF. The CDR3 region has the DNA TGTGCCAGTAGTATAGGCAGGGGGCGCGGGACTGAAGCTTTCTTT.

J is TRBJ1-3 and V is TRBV29-1, with TRBD1 matching over 12 bases. The trim removed 7 bases at V and 1 base at J, leaving 11 bases unmatched. Germline V gene data show CDR1 as SQVTM and CDR2 as ANQGSEA. The CDR3 contains 17 residues. CDR3 loop: CSARRGTGGISGNTIYF. CDR3 sequence (DNA): TGCAGCGCTCGACGGGGGACAGGGGGCATTTCTGGAAACACCATATATTTT.

V is TRBV18 and J is TRBJ2-7, with D perhaps TRBD1 (5 bases). Germline CDR1 KGHSH, CDR2 LQKENI. V lost 6 bases and J lost 0, with 18 bases in between. CDR3 size: 16 residues. The chain's CDR3 is CASSRLPQGSSYEQYF. CDR3 bases: TGTGCCAGCTCCAGGTTACCTCAGGGTAGCTCCTACGAGCAGTACTTC.

The gene calls are TRBV4-1 and TRBJ2-3, with D possibly TRBD2 on 7 matching bases. The germline gives CDR1 MGHRA, CDR2 YSYEKL. The CDR3 is made up of 19 amino acids. Trimming took off 5 bases at V and 0 bases at J, with 24 bases between the two ends. The CDR3 nucleotides read TGCGCCAGCAGCATCAACTGGGGGCTAGCGGCACTTAGCACAGATACGCAGTATTTT. Its protein product is CASSINWGLAALSTDTQYF.

The rearrangement joins TRBV6-5 to TRBJ1-1; tentatively, D is TRBD1 (6 bases). The CDR3 totals 14 residues. The V and J ends lost 0 bases and 4 bases respectively, with 9 bases between them. Germline loops: CDR1 MNHEY, CDR2 SVGAGI. The CDR3 sequence is CASSYSPDSTEAFF. The CDR3 DNA reads TGTGCCAGCAGTTACTCTCCGGACAGCACTGAAGCTTTCTTT.

This chain connects TRBV12-5 to TRBJ1-1; TRBD1 matches at 7 bases. The CDR3 is 14 amino acids. V dropped 2 bases and J dropped 1; count of bases not matched to a gene: 1. Germline CDR1 and CDR2: LGHNT and FRNRAP. The CDR3, as DNA: TGTGCTAGTGGTTTGAACAGGGGGAACACTGAAGCTTTCTTT. It codes for CASGLNRGNTEAFF.

The table lists this clone with a count of one. The chain is built from TRBV5-4 and TRBJ2-4; D might be TRBD1 (6 bases). The CDR3 runs 14 residues. Germline values: CDR1 SGHNT, CDR2 YYREEE (reference sequence). V was clipped by 1 base and J by 3 bases, with 8 bases between them. In DNA form, the CDR3 reads TGTGCCAGCAGCTTGTCAGGGGTCAAAAACATTCAGTACTTC. It codes for CASSLSGVKNIQYF.

This chain links TRBV5-4 with TRBJ2-7; TRBD1 is a possible D gene (6 bases). Trimming pared 3 bases from V and 2 bases from J, leaving 15 bases between. The length of the CDR3 is 15 residues. Germline CDR1 and CDR2: SGHNT and YYREEE (reference sequence). CDR3 sequence: CASSSRRDIAYEQYF. In DNA, the CDR3 is TGTGCCAGCAGCTCCCGACGGGACATAGCCTACGAGCAGTACTTC.